These 30 T cell receptor beta chains share one sample of origin, sequenced in a study of shared clonotypes between healthy human individuals. Method: immunoSEQ multiplex PCR; TCRdb's copy keeps in-frame clones and lacks some. The repertoire holds about 490,000 clones, with over 75% as singletons. The sample taken for sequencing was PBMCs. Every receptor here comes from a woman aged 40 to 50 in good health. Some clones in this sample may be carry-over from other donors' samples.

In regard to this clone: It is likely a read error: a sequence one base away is far more abundant. Other DNA sequences in the sample encode the same CDR3. This chain connects TRBV30 to TRBJ1-2, with D possibly matching TRBD1 (5 bases). This CDR3 is built from 11 residues. CDR1 is GTSNPN, CDR2 SVGIG, per germline (reference sequence). DNA of the CDR3: TGTGCATGGGGACCCTCCCGGGGCTACACCTTC. Translating it yields CAWGPSRGYTF.

Concerning this clone: At one end, the junction sequence differs from germline, possibly due to a read error. In the same sample, other DNA sequences code for this CDR3. The J gene is TRBJ1-1, the V gene TRBV27; D not certain. The CDR3 totals 14 residues. Germline assignment: CDR1 MNHEY and CDR2 SMNVEV (reference sequence). The CDR3 DNA sequence: TGTGCTAGCAGTAGGAGGTACGGCGACACTGAAGCTTTCTTT. Amino acids: CASSRRYGDTEAFF.

As for this clone: A far larger clone is off by one base, so a read error is likely. The CDR3 is CAWSVDQGSYSGANALTF. CDR3 sequence (DNA): TGTGCCTGGAGTGTAGACCAGGGTTCATACTCTGGGGCCAACGCCCTGACTTTC. The V gene is TRBV30, the J gene TRBJ2-6, with D perhaps matching TRBD1 (5 bases). Germline V CDR1 and CDR2: GTSNPN, SVGIG (reference sequence). The CDR3 has 18 residues.

The chain combines TRBV5-1 with TRBJ2-2; 7 nucleotides match TRBD1. Trimming cost V 0 bases and J 1 base; bases outside gene matches: 0. Germline V gene lookup returns CDR1 SGHRS and CDR2 YFSETQ. The CDR3 sequence is 15 residues long. DNA of the CDR3: TGCGCCAGCAGCTTGGGACAGGGGAACACCGGGGAGCTGTTTTTT. Residues: CASSLGQGNTGELFF.

The chain couples TRBV2 to TRBJ1-1; D is unresolved. V lost 3 bases and J 0 bases, leaving 5 bases between the germline ends. The CDR3 is 13 amino acids. CDR1 is SNHLY and CDR2 is FYNNEI in the germline V gene. CDR3 in DNA: TGTGCCAGCAGTGACTACATGAACACTGAAGCTTTCTTT. Translating it yields CASSDYMNTEAFF. Full variable domain (remainder filled in from reference TRBV2 and TRBJ1-1): EPEVTQTPSHQVTQMGQEVILRCVPISNHLYFYWYRQILGQKVEFLVSFYNNEISEKSEIFDDQFSVERPDGSNFTLKIRSTKLEDSAMYFCASSDYMNTEAFFGQGTRLTVV.

The genes are TRBV6-1 and TRBJ1-2; D is perhaps TRBD1 (5 bases). The CDR3 is 11 residues long. V was pared by 8 bases and J by 4 bases, with 8 bases between. Germline-derived CDR1 and CDR2 are MNHNS and SASEGT. CDR3 DNA: TGTGCCAGCGGGGGGGGCTATGGCTACACCTTC. The encoded protein is CASGGGYGYTF.

The chain links TRBV7-6 to TRBJ2-1; 9 bases map to TRBD2. V dropped 4 bases and J dropped 6; count of bases not matched to a gene: 10. Germline V gives CDR1 SGHVS, CDR2 FNYEAQ. The CDR3 loop spans 16 amino acids. The CDR3 reads CASSWAAAGGRNEQFF. In DNA, the CDR3 is TGTGCCAGCAGCTGGGCGGCAGCGGGAGGACGCAATGAGCAGTTCTTC.

Remarks on this clone: The sample contains more than one DNA sequence encoding this CDR3. The chain joins TRBV5-4 to TRBJ1-3; tentative D call: TRBD1 (5 bases). Trimming took off 4 bases at V and 1 base at J, with 9 bases between the two ends. Germline CDR1 is SGHNT and CDR2 is YYREEE (reference sequence). The CDR3 is 14 amino acids. The CDR3 sequence is CASSIQGSGNTIYF. CDR3 nucleotides: TGTGCCAGCAGCATCCAGGGTTCTGGAAACACCATATATTTT.

About this clone: It differs at one base from a far larger clone, so likely a read error. The genes are TRBV4-3 and TRBJ1-1; tentatively, D is TRBD1 (6 bases). The germline V gene encodes CDR1 LGHNA and CDR2 YSLEER. CDR3 length equals 15 residues. Trimming cost V 0 bases and J 4 bases, with 12 bases left between them. The CDR3 reads CASSQDLWDTTEAFF. As DNA, the CDR3 is TGCGCCAGCAGCCAAGATCTTTGGGACACCACTGAAGCTTTCTTT.

This clone was seen a handful of times. The gene calls are TRBV30 and TRBJ2-3, with D unclear. The CDR3 consists of 12 residues. V lost 5 bases to trimming and J lost 6 bases, with 12 bases between them. CDR1 and CDR2 (germline): GTSNPN, SVGIG (reference sequence). Here the CDR3 reads CAWGVVSDTQYF. The CDR3 DNA reads as TGTGCCTGGGGAGTAGTGTCCGATACGCAGTATTTT.

The rearrangement uses TRBV5-4 and TRBJ2-1, with TRBD2 matching 12 bases. With V trimmed by 7 bases and J by 7 bases, 9 bases remained unmatched. Germline-derived CDR1 and CDR2 are SGHNT and YYREEE (reference sequence). CDR3 size: 15 residues. The CDR3 DNA is TGTGCCAGCGTACAGGGCACTAGCGGGAGGAATGAGCAGTTCTTC. Translating it yields CASVQGTSGRNEQFF.

Remarks on this clone: A single base is all that separates this from a far larger clone, so a read error is likely. This CDR3 is CRATGQGGHEQYF. Written as DNA, the CDR3 is TGCAGAGCGACGGGACAGGGAGGGCACGAGCAGTACTTC. This chain uses TRBV29-1 with TRBJ2-7, with 9 bases that match TRBD1. Germline V gene lookup returns CDR1 SQVTM and CDR2 ANQGSEA. The CDR3 consists of 13 residues.

The J gene is TRBJ1-5, the V gene TRBV7-9; D is undetermined. CDR1 SEHNR and CDR2 FQNEAQ come from the germline V gene (reference sequence). This CDR3 region has 14 residues. The V end lost 2 bases, the J end lost 0 bases, and 5 bases lay between the germline ends. The CDR3 sequence: CASSLSSSNQPQHF. In DNA form, the CDR3 reads TGTGCCAGCAGCTTATCCAGTAGCAATCAGCCCCAGCATTTT.

This chain connects TRBV18 to TRBJ1-1; D is ambiguous. CDR1 and CDR2 (germline): KGHSH, LQKENI. The CDR3 spans 14 residues. V was clipped by 2 bases and J by 3 bases, with 10 bases between them. CDR3 nucleotides: TGTGCCAGCTCACCAGGATTACGTGACACTGAAGCTTTCTTT. This codes for CASSPGLRDTEAFF.

The chain is built from TRBV7-8 and TRBJ2-6; D might be TRBD1 (5 bases). The CDR3 runs 15 residues. The germline V and J ends were trimmed by 1 base and 2 bases, with 6 bases remaining between them. Germline CDR1 reads SGHVS; CDR2 reads FQNEAQ. CDR3 DNA: TGTGCCAGCAGCTTAGGGGGCCCTGGGGCCAACGTCCTGACTTTC. It codes for CASSLGGPGANVLTF.

V and J are TRBV28 and TRBJ2-1; TRBD2 matches 11 bases. After removal of 6 bases from V and 3 bases from J, the junction contained 7 bases not matched to a gene. This CDR3 comprises 16 residues. Looked up from germline, CDR1 is MDHEN and CDR2 is SYDVKM. DNA of the CDR3: TGTGCCAGCAGCCATTACGGGACTAGCGGCTACAATGAGCAGTTCTTC. Translated, it gives CASSHYGTSGYNEQFF. Full variable domain (rest looked up from reference TRBV28 and TRBJ2-1): DVKVTQSSRYLVKRTGEKVFLECVQDMDHENMFWYRQDPGLGLRLIYFSYDVKMKEKGDIPEGYSVSREKKERFSLILESASTNQTSMYLCASSHYGTSGYNEQFFGPGTRLTVL.

As for this clone: This is likely an artifact of a read error, given a far larger clone one base away. The chain couples TRBV5-1 to TRBJ2-7; TRBD2 is a possible D gene (5 bases). V gave up 7 bases and J gave up 3 bases, with 17 bases separating them. CDR1 SGHRS and CDR2 YFSETQ come from the germline V gene. The CDR3 contains 14 residues. DNA of the CDR3: TGCGCCAGCGGCGCAGCTAGCCGAAACTACGAGCAGTACTTC. As protein: CASGAASRNYEQYF.

Remarks on this clone: A far larger clone is just one base off, so this is likely a read error. The V gene is TRBV30, the J gene TRBJ1-2; D remains unclear. This CDR3 comprises 13 residues. V was cut by 1 base and J by 3 bases, with 9 bases left in between. CDR1 GTSNPN and CDR2 SVGIG come from the germline V gene (reference sequence). DNA for the CDR3: TGTGCCTGGAGTGAGACGACTCACTATGGCTACACCTTC. It encodes CAWSETTHYGYTF. The variable domain in full, with the rest retrieved from reference TRBV30 and TRBJ1-2, is SQTIHQWPATLVQPVGSPLSLECTVEGTSNPNLYWYRQAAGRGLQLLFYSVGIGQISSEVPQNLSASRPQDRQFILSSKKLLLSDSGFYLCAWSETTHYGYTFGSGTRLTVV.

V gene TRBV28 combines with J gene TRBJ1-3; no reliable D call. The CDR3 runs 11 residues. The V end lost 7 bases, the J end lost 3 bases, and 4 bases lay between the germline ends. Per the germline V gene, CDR1 is MDHEN and CDR2 is SYDVKM. The DNA of the CDR3 is TGTGCCAGCACAAATGGAAACACCATATATTTT. This translates into CASTNGNTIYF.

The chain carries TRBV7-2 and TRBJ2-1; D remains ambiguous. The CDR3 spans 15 residues. Trimming shortened V by 3 bases and J by 0 bases, and 9 bases separated the two germline ends. In germline, CDR1 is SGHTA, CDR2 FQGNSA. The CDR3 DNA sequence: TGTGCCAGCAGCTTGAGCAGAGGCTCCTACAATGAGCAGTTCTTC. It specifies CASSLSRGSYNEQFF.

The V and J genes are TRBV27 and TRBJ2-3, with 15 bases aligning to TRBD2. The CDR3 has 18 amino acids. CDR1 is MNHEY, CDR2 SMNVEV, per germline (reference sequence). The V gene end was trimmed by 5 bases and the J gene end by 1 base; junction bases not matched to a gene: 7. The CDR3 DNA sequence: TGTGCCAGCAGTCCCTATTGGACTAGCGGGAGGGGCACAGATACGCAGTATTTT. Protein sequence: CASSPYWTSGRGTDTQYF.

As for this clone: Other nucleotide sequences in the sample specify the same CDR3. J is TRBJ1-2 and V is TRBV19; D not resolved. The CDR3 covers 11 residues. CDR1 and CDR2 (germline): LNHDA, SQIVND (reference sequence). The V end was cut by 6 bases, the J end by 8 bases, with 10 bases between. The CDR3 nucleotides read TGTGCCAGTAGCAGCCCGGGGGGCTACACCTTC. Encoded protein: CASSSPGGYTF.

The chain combines TRBV7-8 with TRBJ2-4; no definite D call. The CDR3 runs to 13 residues. The germline gives CDR1 SGHVS, CDR2 FQNEAQ. V dropped 8 bases and J dropped 8 bases, with 16 bases sitting between them. The CDR3: CASQADPGHIQYF. In DNA form, the CDR3 reads TGTGCCAGCCAGGCCGACCCTGGGCACATTCAGTACTTC.

The rearrangement links TRBV5-1 to TRBJ2-3; tentative D call: TRBD2 (6 bases). This CDR3 contains 14 residues. CDR1 and CDR2 from the germline V gene are SGHRS and YFSETQ. V was clipped by 0 bases and J by 2 bases, with 7 bases between them. For the CDR3, the DNA is TGCGCCAGCAGCTTGGTGGGACTCACAGATACGCAGTATTTT. Translated: CASSLVGLTDTQYF.

The chain recombines TRBV7-9 with TRBJ2-7; D gene ambiguous. The CDR3 contains 14 residues. Trimming took off 4 bases at V and 2 bases at J, with 12 bases between the two ends. In germline, CDR1 is SEHNR, CDR2 FQNEAQ (reference sequence). CDR3 sequence: CASSSLGKTYEQYF. CDR3 sequence (DNA): TGTGCCAGCAGCTCGTTAGGGAAAACCTACGAGCAGTACTTC. Full variable domain (outside the CDR3, taken from reference TRBV7-9 and TRBJ2-7): DTGVSQNPRHKITKRGQNVTFRCDPISEHNRLYWYRQTLGQGPEFLTYFQNEAQLEKSRLLSDRFSAERPKGSFSTLEIQRTEQGDSAMYLCASSSLGKTYEQYFGPGTRLTVT.

With regard to this clone: A read error likely explains this, since a far larger clone differs by one base. The sample has other DNA sequences that encode this CDR3 too. This chain joins TRBV5-6 and TRBJ1-5; D not resolved. The CDR3 loop spans 15 amino acids. The germline gives CDR1 SGHDT, CDR2 YYEEEE. DNA for the CDR3: TGCGCCAGCAGCTTGGCGGAAAGAGAGGATCAGCCCCAGCATTTT. Its protein is CASSLAEREDQPQHF.

The chain combines TRBV2 with TRBJ2-7; the D is unclear. V gave up 4 bases and J gave up 3 bases, with 7 bases separating them. The CDR3 loop spans 12 amino acids. Germline CDR1 reads SNHLY; CDR2 reads FYNNEI. The CDR3 DNA reads as TGTGCCAGCAGTGGGACCTTCTACGAGCAGTACTTC. This translates into CASSGTFYEQYF.

This chain connects TRBV6-5 to TRBJ2-7; D not certain. CDR1 MNHEY and CDR2 SVGAGI come from the germline V gene. CDR3 length equals 16 residues. V dropped 4 bases and J dropped 0 bases, with 16 bases sitting between them. CDR3 sequence (DNA): TGTGCCAGCAGTTCCGATGATAGACCTAGCTCCTACGAGCAGTACTTC. This gives the protein CASSSDDRPSSYEQYF.

This clone was observed a few times. This rearrangement joins TRBV6-1 to TRBJ2-2; TRBD1 matches 7 bases. The germline V gene has CDR1 MNHNS and CDR2 SASEGT. The CDR3 runs to 14 residues. Germline trimming cut 2 bases from V and 3 bases from J; bases unmatched to any gene: 0. The CDR3 DNA sequence: TGTGCCAGCAGTGAACAGGGGGACACCGGGGAGCTGTTTTTT. Translation gives CASSEQGDTGELFF.

CDR3: CASSNPGPSGAYEQYF. In DNA, the CDR3 is TGTGCCAGCAGCAATCCGGGGCCCTCAGGAGCCTACGAGCAGTACTTC. The J gene is TRBJ2-7, the V gene TRBV7-2; D assignment may be TRBD1 or TRBD2 (5 bases each). Per germline, CDR1 SGHTA and CDR2 FQGNSA. This CDR3 comprises 16 residues. Trimming cost V 5 bases and J 2 bases, with 19 bases left between them.